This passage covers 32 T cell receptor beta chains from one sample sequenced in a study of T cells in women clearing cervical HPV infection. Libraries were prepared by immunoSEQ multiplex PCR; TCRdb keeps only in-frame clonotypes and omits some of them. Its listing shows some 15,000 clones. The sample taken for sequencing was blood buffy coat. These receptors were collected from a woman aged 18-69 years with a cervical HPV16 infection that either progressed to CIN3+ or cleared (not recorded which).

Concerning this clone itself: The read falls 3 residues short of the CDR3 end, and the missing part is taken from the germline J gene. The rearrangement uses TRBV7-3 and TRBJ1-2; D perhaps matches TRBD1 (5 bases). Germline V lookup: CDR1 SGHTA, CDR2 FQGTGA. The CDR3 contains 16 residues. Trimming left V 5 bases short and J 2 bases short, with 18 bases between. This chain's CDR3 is CASSKPVTRGNYGYTF. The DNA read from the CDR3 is TGTGCCAGCAGCAAACCGGTAACAAGGGGAAACTATGGC.

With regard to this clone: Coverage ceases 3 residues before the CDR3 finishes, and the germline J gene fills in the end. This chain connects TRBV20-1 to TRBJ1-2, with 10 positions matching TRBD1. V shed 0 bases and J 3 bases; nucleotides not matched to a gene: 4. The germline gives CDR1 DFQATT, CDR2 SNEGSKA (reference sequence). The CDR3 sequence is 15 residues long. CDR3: CSARDPGTGDYGYTF. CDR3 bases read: TGCAGTGCTAGAGATCCCGGGACAGGGGACTATGGC.

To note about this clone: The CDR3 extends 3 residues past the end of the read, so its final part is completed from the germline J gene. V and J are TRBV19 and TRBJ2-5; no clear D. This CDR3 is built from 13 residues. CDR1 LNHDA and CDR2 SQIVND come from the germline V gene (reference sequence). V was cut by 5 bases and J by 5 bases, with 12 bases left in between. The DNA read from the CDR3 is TGTGCCAGTAGTGATCGTAGCTCGGAGACC. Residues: CASSDRSSET. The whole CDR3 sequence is CASSDRSSETQYF.

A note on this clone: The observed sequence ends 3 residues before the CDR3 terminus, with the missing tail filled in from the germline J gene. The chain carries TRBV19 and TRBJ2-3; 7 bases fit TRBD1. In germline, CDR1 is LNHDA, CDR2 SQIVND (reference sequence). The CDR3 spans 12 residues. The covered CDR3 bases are TGTGCCAGTAGTGATTACAGGGGAACG. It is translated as CASSDYRGT. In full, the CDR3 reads CASSDYRGTQYF.

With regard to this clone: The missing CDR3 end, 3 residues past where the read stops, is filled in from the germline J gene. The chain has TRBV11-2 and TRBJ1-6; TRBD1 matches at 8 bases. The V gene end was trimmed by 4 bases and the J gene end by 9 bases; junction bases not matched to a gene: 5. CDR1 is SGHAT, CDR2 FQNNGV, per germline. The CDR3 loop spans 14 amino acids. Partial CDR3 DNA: TGTGCCAGCAGCTCAATCAGGGGGCGTTCACCC. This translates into CASSSIRGRSP. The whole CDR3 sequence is CASSSIRGRSPLHF.

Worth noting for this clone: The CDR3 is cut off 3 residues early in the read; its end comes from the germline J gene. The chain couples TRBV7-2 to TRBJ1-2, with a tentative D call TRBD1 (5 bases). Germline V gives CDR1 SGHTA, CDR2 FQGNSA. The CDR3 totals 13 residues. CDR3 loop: CASSRVGGWGYTF. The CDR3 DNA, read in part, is TGTGCCAGCAGCCGCGTGGGGGGATGGGGC. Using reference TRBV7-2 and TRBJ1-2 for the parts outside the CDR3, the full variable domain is GAGVSQSPSNKVTEKGKDVELRCDPISGHTALYWYRQSLGQGLEFLIYFQGNSAPDKSGLPSDRFSAERTGGSVSTLTIQRTQQEDSAVYLCASSRVGGWGYTFGSGTRLTVV.

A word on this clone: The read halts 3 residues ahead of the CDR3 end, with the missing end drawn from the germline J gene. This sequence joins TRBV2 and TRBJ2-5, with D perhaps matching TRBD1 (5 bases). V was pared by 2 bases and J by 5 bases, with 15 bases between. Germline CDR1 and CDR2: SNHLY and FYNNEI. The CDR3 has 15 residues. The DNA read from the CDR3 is TGTGCCAGCAGTGAAATTCCAGGGTATGTGGAGACC. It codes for CASSEIPGYVET. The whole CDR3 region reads CASSEIPGYVETQYF.

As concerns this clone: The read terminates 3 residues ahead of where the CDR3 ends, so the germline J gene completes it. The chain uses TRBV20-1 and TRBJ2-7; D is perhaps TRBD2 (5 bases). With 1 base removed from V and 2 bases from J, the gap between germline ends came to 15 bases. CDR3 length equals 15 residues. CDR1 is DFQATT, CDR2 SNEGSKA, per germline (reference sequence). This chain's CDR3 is CSARVTDGVTYEQYF. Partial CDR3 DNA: TGCAGTGCTAGAGTGACGGACGGGGTGACCTACGAG.

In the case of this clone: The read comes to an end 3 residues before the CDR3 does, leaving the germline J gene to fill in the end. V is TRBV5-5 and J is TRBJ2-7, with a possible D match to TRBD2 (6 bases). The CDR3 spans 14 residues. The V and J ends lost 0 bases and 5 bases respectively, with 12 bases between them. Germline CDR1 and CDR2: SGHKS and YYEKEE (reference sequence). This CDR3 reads CASSLALARHEQYF. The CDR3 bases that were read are TGTGCCAGCAGCTTGGCGCTAGCGAGGCACGAG.

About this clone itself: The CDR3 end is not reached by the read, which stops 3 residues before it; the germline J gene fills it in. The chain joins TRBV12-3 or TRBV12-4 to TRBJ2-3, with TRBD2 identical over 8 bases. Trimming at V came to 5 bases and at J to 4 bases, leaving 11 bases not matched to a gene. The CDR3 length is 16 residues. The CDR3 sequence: CASSPGREAGADTQYF. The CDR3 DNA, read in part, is TGTGCCAGCAGTCCAGGGCGGGAGGCGGGGGCAGATACG.

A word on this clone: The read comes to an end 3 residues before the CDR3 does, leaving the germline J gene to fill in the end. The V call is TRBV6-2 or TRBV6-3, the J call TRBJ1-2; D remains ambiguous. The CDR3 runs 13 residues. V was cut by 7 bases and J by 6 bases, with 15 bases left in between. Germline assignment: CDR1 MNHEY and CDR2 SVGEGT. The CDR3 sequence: CASTPQVRDGYTF. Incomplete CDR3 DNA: TGTGCCAGCACCCCGCAGGTTCGAGATGGC.

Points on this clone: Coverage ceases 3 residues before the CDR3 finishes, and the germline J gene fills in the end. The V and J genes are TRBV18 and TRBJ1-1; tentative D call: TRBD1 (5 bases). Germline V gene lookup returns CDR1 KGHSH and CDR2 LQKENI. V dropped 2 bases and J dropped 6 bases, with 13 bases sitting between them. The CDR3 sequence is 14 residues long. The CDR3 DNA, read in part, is TGTGCCAGCTCACCAGGGGCAGGGTTAGCTGAA. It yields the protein CASSPGAGLAE. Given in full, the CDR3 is CASSPGAGLAEAFF.

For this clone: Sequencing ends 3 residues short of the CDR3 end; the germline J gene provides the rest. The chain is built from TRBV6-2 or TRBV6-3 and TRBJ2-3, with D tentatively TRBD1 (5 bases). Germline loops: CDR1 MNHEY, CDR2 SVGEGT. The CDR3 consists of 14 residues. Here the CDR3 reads CASSYRGFEETQYF. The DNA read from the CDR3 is TGTGCCAGCAGTTACAGGGGTTTTGAAGAGACG.

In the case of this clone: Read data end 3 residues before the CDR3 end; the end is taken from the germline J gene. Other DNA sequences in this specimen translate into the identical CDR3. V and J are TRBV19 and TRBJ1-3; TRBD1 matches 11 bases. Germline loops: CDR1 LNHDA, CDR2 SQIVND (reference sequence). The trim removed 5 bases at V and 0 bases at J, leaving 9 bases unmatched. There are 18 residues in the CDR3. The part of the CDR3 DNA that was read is TGTGCCAGTAGTGTTGGACAGGGGGCCCCTTTCTCTGGAAACACC. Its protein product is CASSVGQGAPFSGNT. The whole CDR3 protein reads CASSVGQGAPFSGNTIYF.

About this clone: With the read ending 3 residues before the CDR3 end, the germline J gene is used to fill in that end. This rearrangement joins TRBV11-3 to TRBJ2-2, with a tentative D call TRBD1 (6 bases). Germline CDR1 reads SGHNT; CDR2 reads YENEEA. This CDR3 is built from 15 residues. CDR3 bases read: TGTGCCAGCAGCTTAGTGGGGGCTGGGGCCAACGTG. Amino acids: CASSLVGAGANV. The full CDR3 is CASSLVGAGANVLFF.

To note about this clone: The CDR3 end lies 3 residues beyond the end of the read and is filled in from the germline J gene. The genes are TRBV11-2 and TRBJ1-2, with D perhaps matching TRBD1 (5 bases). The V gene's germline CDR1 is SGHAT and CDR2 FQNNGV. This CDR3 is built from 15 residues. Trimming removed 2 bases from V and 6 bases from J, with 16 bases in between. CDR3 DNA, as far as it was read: TGTGCCAGCAGCTTAAGTGACAGCATTTACCATGGC. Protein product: CASSLSDSIYHG. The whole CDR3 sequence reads CASSLSDSIYHGYTF.

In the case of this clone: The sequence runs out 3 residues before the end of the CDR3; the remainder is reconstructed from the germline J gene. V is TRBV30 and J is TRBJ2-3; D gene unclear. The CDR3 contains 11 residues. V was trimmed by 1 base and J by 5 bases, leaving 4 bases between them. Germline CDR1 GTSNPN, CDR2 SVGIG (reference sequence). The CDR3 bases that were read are TGTGCCTGGAGTGAGGGAGATACG. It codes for CAWSEGDT. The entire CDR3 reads CAWSEGDTQYF.

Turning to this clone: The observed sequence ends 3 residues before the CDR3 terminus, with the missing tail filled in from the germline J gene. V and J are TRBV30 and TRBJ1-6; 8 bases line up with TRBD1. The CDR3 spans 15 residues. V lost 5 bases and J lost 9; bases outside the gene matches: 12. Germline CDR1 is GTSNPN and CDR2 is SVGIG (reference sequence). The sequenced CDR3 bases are TGTGCCTGGCGTGCACCGGACAGGGAAACTTCACCC. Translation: CAWRAPDRETSP. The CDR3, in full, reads CAWRAPDRETSPLHF.

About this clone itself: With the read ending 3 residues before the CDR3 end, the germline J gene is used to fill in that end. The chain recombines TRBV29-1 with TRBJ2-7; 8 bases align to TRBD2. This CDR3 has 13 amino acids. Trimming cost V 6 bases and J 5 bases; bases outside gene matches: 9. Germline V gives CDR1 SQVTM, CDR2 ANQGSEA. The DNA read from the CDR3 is TGCAGCGTCTCGGGGGGGGCAGGGGACGAG. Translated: CSVSGGAGDE. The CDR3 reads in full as CSVSGGAGDEQYF.

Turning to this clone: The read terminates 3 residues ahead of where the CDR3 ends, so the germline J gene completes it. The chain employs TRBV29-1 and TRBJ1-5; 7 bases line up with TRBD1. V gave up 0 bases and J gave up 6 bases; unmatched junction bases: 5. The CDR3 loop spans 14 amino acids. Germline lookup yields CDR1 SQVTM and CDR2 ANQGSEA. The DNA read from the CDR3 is TGCAGCGTTGAAGATGGCGACAGGGCTCAGCCC. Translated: CSVEDGDRAQP. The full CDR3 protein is CSVEDGDRAQPQHF.

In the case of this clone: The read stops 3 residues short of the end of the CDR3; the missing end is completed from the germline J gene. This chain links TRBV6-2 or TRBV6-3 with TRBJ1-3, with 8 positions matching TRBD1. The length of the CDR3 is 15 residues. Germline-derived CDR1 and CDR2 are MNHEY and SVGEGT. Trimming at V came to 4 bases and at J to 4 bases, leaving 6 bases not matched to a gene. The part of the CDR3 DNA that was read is TGTGCCAGCAGTTCCAGACAGGGGAACGGAAACACC. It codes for CASSSRQGNGNT. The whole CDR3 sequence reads CASSSRQGNGNTIYF.

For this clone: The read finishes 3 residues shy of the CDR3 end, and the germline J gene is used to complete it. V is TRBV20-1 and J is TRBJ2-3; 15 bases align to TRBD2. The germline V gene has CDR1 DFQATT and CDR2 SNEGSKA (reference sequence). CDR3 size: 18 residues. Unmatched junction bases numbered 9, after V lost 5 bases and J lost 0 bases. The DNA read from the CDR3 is TGCAGTGCTCCGACAGGACTAGCGGGAGGGCCTAGCACAGATACG. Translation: CSAPTGLAGGPSTDT. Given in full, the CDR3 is CSAPTGLAGGPSTDTQYF.

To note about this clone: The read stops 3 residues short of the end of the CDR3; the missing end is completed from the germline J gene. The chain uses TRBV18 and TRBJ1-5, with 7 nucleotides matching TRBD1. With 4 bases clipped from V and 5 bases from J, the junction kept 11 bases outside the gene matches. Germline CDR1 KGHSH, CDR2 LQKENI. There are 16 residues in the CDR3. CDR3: CASSQVARGLDQPQHF. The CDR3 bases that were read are TGTGCCAGCTCACAGGTAGCCAGGGGGTTGGATCAGCCC.

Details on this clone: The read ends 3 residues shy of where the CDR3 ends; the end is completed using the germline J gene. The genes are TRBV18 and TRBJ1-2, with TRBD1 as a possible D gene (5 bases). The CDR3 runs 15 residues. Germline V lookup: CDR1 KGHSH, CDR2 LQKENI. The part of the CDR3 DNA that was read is TGTGCCAGCTCACCCCCAAGCAGGGTCTCCTACGAC. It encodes CASSPPSRVSYD. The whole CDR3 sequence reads CASSPPSRVSYDYTF.

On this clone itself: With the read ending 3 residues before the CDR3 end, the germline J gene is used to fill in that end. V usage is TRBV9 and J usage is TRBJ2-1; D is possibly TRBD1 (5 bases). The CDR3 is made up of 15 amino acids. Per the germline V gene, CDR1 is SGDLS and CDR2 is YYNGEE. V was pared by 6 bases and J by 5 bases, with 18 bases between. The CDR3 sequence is CASILPCRDDNEQFF. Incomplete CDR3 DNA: TGTGCCAGCATCCTACCCTGCAGGGATGACAATGAG.

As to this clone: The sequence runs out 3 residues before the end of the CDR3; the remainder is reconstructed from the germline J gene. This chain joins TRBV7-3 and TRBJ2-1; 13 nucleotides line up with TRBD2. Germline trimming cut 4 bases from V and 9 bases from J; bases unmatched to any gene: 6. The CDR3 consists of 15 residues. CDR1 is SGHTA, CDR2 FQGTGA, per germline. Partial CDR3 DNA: TGTGCCAGCAGCTCTGGACTAGCGGGAGTCGGTGAG. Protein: CASSSGLAGVGE. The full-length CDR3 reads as CASSSGLAGVGEQFF.

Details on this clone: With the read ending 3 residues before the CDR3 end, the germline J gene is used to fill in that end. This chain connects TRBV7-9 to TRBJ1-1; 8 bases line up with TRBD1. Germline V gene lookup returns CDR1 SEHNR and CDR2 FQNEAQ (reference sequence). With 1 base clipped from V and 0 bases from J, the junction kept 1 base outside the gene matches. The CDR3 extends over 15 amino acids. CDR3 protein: CASSLGTGLNTEAFF. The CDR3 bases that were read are TGTGCCAGCAGCTTAGGGACAGGGCTGAACACTGAA. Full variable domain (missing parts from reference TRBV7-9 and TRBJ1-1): DTGVSQNPRHKITKRGQNVTFRCDPISEHNRLYWYRQTLGQGPEFLTYFQNEAQLEKSRLLSDRFSAERPKGSFSTLEIQRTEQGDSAMYLCASSLGTGLNTEAFFGQGTRLTVV.

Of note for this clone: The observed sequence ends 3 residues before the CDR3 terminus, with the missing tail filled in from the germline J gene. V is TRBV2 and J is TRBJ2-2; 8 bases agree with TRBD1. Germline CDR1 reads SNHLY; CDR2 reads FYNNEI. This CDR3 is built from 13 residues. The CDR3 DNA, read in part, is TGTGCCAGCAGGCAGGGGGCCATTGAAAAG. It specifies CASRQGAIEK. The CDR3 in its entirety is CASRQGAIEKLFF.

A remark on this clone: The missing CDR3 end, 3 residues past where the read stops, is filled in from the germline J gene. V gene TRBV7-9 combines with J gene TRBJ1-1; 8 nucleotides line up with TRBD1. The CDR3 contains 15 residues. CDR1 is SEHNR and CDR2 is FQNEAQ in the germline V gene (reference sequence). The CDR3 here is CASRPGGQGASSAFF. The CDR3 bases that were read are TGTGCCAGCAGGCCGGGAGGACAGGGTGCATCTTCA. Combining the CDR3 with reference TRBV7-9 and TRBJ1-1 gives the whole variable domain DTGVSQNPRHKITKRGQNVTFRCDPISEHNRLYWYRQTLGQGPEFLTYFQNEAQLEKSRLLSDRFSAERPKGSFSTLEIQRTEQGDSAMYLCASRPGGQGASSAFFGQGTRLTVV.

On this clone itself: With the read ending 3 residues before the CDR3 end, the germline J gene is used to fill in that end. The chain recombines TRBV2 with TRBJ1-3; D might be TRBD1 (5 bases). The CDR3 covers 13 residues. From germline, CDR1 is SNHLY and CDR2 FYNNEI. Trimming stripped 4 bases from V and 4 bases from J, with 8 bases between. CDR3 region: CASSGQGGNTIYF. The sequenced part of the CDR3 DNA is TGTGCCAGCAGTGGTCAGGGAGGAAACACC.

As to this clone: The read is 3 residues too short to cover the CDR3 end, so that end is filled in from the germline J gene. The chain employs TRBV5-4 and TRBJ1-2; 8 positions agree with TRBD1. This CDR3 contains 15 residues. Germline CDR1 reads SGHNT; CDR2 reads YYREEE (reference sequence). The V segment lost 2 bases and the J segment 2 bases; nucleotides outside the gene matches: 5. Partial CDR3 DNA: TGTGCCAGCAGCTTAGTGGACAGGGTGAACTATGGC. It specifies CASSLVDRVNYG. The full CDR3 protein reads CASSLVDRVNYGYTF.

Partial CDR3 DNA: TGTGCCAGCAGGGCGGGGTTGGAATTGTATGGC. The encoded protein is CASRAGLELYG. In full, the CDR3 reads CASRAGLELYGYTF. V is TRBV2 and J is TRBJ1-2, with D unresolved. The sequenced fragment ends 3 residues before the CDR3 boundary, so the rest is inferred from the germline J gene. The V end was cut by 6 bases, the J end by 5 bases, with 16 bases between. Germline V gene lookup returns CDR1 SNHLY and CDR2 FYNNEI. The CDR3 extends over 14 amino acids.